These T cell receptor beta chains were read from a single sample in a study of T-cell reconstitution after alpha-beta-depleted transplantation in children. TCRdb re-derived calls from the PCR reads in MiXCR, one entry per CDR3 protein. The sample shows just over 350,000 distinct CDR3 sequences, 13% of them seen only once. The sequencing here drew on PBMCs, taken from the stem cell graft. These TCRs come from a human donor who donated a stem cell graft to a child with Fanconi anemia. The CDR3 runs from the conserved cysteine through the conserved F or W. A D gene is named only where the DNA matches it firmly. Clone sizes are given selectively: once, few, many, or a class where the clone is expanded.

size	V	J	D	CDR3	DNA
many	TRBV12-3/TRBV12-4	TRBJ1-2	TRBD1	CASSLSSGQRNYGYTF	TGTGCCAGCAGTTTGTCTTCGGGACAGCGAAACTATGGCTACACCTTC
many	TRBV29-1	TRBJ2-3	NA	CSVDGGPQDTQYF	TGCAGCGTTGATGGGGGACCCCAAGATACGCAGTATTTT
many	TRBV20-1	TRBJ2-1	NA	CSATHQDYGFF	TGCAGTGCTACCCACCAGGACTACGGGTTCTTC
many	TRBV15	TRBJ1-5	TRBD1	CATSSRGPENNQPQHF	TGTGCCACCAGCAGCAGGGGGCCTGAGAACAATCAGCCCCAGCATTTT
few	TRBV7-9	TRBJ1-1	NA	CASSFSGTMNTEAFF	TGTGCCAGCAGCTTCTCCGGGACCATGAACACTGAAGCTTTCTTT
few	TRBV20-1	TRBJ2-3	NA	CSARDRRSSTDTQYF	TGCAGTGCTAGGGACCGACGGAGCAGCACAGATACGCAGTATTTT
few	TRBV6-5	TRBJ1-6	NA	CASSYSGRSPLHF	TGTGCCAGCAGTTACTCCGGGCGTTCACCCCTCCACTTT
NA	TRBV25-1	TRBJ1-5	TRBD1	CASSARDRGEPQHF	TGTGCCAGCAGTGCGAGGGACAGGGGAGAGCCCCAGCATTTT
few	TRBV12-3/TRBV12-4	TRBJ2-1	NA	CASSFVKNEQFF	TGTGCCAGCAGTTTTGTAAAGAATGAGCAGTTCTTC
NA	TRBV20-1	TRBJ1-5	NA	CSASKNRGQHF	TGCAGTGCTAGTAAGAACAGAGGCCAGCATTTT
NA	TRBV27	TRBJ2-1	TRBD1	CASSIQGAFAYNEQFF	TGTGCCAGCAGTATACAGGGGGCTTTCGCCTACAATGAGCAGTTCTTC
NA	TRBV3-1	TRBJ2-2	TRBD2	CASSPAGRDTGELFF	TGTGCCAGCAGCCCTGCTGGGAGGGACACCGGGGAGCTGTTTTTT
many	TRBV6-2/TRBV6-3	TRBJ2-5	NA	CASRTGQTQETQYF	TGTGCCAGCAGAACAGGACAGACTCAAGAGACCCAGTACTTC
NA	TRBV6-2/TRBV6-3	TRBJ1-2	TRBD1	CASSLIPGQGDPANYGYTF	TGTGCCAGCAGCCTTATACCGGGACAGGGGGATCCAGCTAACTATGGCTACACCTTC
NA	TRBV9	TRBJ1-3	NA	CASSVDPGPGVLGNTIYF	TGTGCCAGCAGCGTAGACCCTGGCCCAGGGGTGCTCGGAAACACCATATATTTT
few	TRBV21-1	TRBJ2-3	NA	CASSKDNTDTQYF	TGTGCCAGCAGCAAAGACAACACAGATACGCAGTATTTT
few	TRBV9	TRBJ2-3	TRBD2	CASSVLAGAVTDTQYF	TGTGCCAGCAGCGTCTTAGCGGGGGCCGTCACAGATACGCAGTATTTT
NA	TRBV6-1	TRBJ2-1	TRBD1	CASSEAGTATYNEQFF	TGTGCCAGCAGTGAAGCAGGGACAGCTACTTACAATGAGCAGTTCTTC
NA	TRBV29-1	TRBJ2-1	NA	CSADGTSSSYNEQFF	TGCAGCGCTGATGGGACGTCTAGCTCCTACAATGAGCAGTTCTTC
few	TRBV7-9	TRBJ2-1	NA	CASSFSGSLDNEQFF	TGTGCCAGCAGCTTTTCAGGGAGTCTGGACAATGAGCAGTTCTTC
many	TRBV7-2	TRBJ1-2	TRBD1	CASSPHRQGGDYGYTF	TGTGCCAGCAGCCCGCACCGACAGGGCGGGGACTATGGCTACACCTTC
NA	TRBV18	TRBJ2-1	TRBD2	CASSPVTSGGNNERFF	TGTGCCAGCTCACCAGTGACTAGCGGGGGAAACAATGAGCGGTTCTTC
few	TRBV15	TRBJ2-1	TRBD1	CATSRKGTGGNEQFF	TGTGCCACCAGCAGGAAGGGGACAGGCGGCAATGAGCAGTTCTTC
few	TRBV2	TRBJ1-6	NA	CASRDRAGSLHF	TGTGCCAGCAGAGATCGGGCAGGATCCCTCCACTTT
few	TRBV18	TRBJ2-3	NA	CASQSIRGDTQYF	TGTGCCAGCCAGAGCATACGGGGAGATACGCAGTATTTT
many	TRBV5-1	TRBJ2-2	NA	CASSPRAGTDTGELFF	TGCGCCAGCAGCCCTCGTGCGGGGACGGACACCGGGGAGCTGTTTTTT
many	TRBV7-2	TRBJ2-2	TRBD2	CASSLKGAGGRTGELFF	TGTGCCAGCAGCCTCAAGGGAGCGGGGGGGCGAACCGGGGAGCTGTTTTTT
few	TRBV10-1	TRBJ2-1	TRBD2	CASSEMSGATNEQFF	TGCGCCAGCAGTGAGATGAGCGGGGCGACAAATGAGCAGTTCTTC
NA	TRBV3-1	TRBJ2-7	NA	CASCQEGDGINYEQYF	TGTGCCTCCTGCCAAGAAGGGGATGGAATAAATTACGAGCAGTACTTC